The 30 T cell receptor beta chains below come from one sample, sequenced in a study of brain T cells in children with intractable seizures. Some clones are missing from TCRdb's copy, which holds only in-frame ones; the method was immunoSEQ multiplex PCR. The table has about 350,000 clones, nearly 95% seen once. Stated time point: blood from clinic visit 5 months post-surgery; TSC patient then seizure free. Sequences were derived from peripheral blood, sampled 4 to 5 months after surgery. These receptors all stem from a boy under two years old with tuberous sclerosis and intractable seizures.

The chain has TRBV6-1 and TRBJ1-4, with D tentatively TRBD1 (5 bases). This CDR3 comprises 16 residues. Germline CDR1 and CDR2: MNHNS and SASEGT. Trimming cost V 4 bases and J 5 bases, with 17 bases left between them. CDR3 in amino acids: CASSALGRGSNEKLFF. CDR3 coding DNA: TGTGCCAGCAGTGCTCTAGGAAGGGGAAGCAATGAAAAACTGTTTTTT.

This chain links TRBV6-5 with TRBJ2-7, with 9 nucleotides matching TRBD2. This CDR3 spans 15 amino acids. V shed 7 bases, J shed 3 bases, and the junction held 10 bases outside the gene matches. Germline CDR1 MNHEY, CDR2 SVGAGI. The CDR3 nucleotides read TGTGCCAGCAAGCCTTCGGCGGGGGGGAGCTACGAGCAGTACTTC. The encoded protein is CASKPSAGGSYEQYF.

This CDR3 reads CASSSGGPGKTRYEQYF. The CDR3 DNA sequence: TGTGCCAGCAGTTCGGGGGGCCCGGGCAAAACGCGCTACGAGCAGTACTTC. V usage is TRBV2 and J usage is TRBJ2-7; maybe TRBD2 (7 bases). Trimming removed 5 bases at V and 3 bases at J, with 23 bases between. The germline gives CDR1 SNHLY, CDR2 FYNNEI. The CDR3 extends over 17 amino acids.

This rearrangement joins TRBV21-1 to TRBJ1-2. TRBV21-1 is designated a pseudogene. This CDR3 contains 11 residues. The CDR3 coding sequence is TGTGCCAGCAGCCTGAACTATGGCTACACCTTC. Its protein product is CASSLNYGYTF.

The CDR3 loop is CASSPVHYTDTQYF. CDR3 sequence (DNA): TGTGCCAGCAGCCCAGTCCACTACACAGATACGCAGTATTTT. The chain employs TRBV7-9 and TRBJ2-3, with unresolved D. The CDR3 is 14 residues long. Trimming stripped 5 bases from V and 2 bases from J, with 11 bases between. CDR1 and CDR2 (germline): SEHNR, FQNEAQ (reference sequence).

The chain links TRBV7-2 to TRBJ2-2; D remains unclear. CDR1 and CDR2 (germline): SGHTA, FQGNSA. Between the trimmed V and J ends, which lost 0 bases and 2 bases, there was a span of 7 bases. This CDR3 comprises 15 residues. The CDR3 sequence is CASSLAMANTGELFF. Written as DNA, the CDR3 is TGTGCCAGCAGCTTAGCCATGGCCAACACCGGGGAGCTGTTTTTT.

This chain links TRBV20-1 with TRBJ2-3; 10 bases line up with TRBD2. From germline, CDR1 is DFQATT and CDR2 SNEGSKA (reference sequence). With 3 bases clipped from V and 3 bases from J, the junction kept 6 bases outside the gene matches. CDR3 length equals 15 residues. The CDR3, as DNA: TGCAGTGCTAGTAAGCTAGCGGGGGCGACAGATACGCAGTATTTT. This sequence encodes CSASKLAGATDTQYF.

In DNA form, the CDR3 reads TGCAGTGCTAGGATCATCTACGAGCAGTACTTC. This codes for CSARIIYEQYF. The chain has TRBV20-1 and TRBJ2-7; D is uncertain. The CDR3 is 11 amino acids. Germline V lookup: CDR1 DFQATT, CDR2 SNEGSKA (reference sequence). V lost 3 bases to trimming and J lost 3 bases, with 6 bases between them.

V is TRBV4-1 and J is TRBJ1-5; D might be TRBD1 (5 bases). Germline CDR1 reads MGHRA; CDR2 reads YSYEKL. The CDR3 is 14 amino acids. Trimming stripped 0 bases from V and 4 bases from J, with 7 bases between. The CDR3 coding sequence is TGCGCCAGCAGCCAAGATGCAGGGAATCAGCCCCAGCATTTT. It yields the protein CASSQDAGNQPQHF.

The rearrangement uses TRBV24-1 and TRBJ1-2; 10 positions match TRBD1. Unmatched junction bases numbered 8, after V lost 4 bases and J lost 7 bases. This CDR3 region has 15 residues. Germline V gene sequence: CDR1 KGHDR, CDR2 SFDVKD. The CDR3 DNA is TGTGCCACCAGTGACCTGGGACAGGGGACTCGTGGCTACACCTTC. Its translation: CATSDLGQGTRGYTF.

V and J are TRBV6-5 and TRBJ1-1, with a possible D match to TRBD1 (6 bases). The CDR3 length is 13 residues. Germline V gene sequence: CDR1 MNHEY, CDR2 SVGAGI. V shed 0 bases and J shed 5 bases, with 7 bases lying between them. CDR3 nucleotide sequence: TGTGCCAGCAGTTACTCAGGGGGAACTGAAGCTTTCTTT. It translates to CASSYSGGTEAFF.

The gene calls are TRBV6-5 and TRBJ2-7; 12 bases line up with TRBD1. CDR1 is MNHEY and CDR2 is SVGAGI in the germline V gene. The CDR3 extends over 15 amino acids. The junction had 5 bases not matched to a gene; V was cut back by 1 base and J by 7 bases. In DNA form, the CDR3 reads TGTGCCAGCAGTTACTGGGGACAGGGGGCGCGGGAGCAGTACTTC. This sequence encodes CASSYWGQGAREQYF.

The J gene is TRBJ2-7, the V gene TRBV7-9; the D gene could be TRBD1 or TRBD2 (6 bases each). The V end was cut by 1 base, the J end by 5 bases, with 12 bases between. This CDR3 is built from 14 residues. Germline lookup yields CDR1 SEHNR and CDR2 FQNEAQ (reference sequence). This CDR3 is CASSLEQGGDEQYF. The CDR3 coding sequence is TGTGCCAGCAGCTTAGAACAGGGCGGGGACGAGCAGTACTTC. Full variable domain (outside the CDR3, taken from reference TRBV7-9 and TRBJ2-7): DTGVSQNPRHKITKRGQNVTFRCDPISEHNRLYWYRQTLGQGPEFLTYFQNEAQLEKSRLLSDRFSAERPKGSFSTLEIQRTEQGDSAMYLCASSLEQGGDEQYFGPGTRLTVT.

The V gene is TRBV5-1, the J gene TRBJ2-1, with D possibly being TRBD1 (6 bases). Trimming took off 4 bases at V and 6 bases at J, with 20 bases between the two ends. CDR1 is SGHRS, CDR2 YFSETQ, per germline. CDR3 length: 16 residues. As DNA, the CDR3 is TGCGCCAGCAGCCCCAGGACGGACAGAACTTTCAATGAGCAGTTCTTC. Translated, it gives CASSPRTDRTFNEQFF.

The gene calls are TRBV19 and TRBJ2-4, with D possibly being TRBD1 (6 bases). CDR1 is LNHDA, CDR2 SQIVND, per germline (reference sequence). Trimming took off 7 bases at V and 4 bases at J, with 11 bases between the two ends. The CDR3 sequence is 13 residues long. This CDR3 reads CASTSGAKNIQYF. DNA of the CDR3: TGTGCCAGTACTTCAGGGGCAAAAAACATTCAGTACTTC.

The CDR3 DNA is TGTGCCAGTAGCCGCGGGGTCGGTGTGGCTAATGAAAAACTGTTTTTT. Translating gives CASSRGVGVANEKLFF. The chain carries TRBV19 and TRBJ1-4; D gene uncertain. The ends were cut back, 6 bases at V and 3 bases at J, with 17 bases in the middle. There are 16 residues in the CDR3. Germline CDR1 LNHDA, CDR2 SQIVND (reference sequence). Variable domain in full (rest from reference TRBV19 and TRBJ1-4): DGGITQSPKYLFRKEGQNVTLSCEQNLNHDAMYWYRQDPGQGLRLIYYSQIVNDFQKGDIAEGYSVSREKKESFPLTVTSAQKNPTAFYLCASSRGVGVANEKLFFGSGTQLSVL.

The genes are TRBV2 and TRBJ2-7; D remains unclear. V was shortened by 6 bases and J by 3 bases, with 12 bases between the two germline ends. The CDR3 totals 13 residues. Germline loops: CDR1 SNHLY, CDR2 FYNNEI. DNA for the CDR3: TGTGCCAGCAGGGTCTACGGAGTCTACGAGCAGTACTTC. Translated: CASRVYGVYEQYF.

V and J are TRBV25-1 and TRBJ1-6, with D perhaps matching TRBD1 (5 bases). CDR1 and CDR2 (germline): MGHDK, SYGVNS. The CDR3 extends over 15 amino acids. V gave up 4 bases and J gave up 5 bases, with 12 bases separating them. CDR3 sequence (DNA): TGTGCCAGCAGTGTCTACGGACAAGATAATTCACCCCTCCACTTT. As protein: CASSVYGQDNSPLHF. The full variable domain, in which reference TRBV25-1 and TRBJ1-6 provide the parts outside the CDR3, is EADIYQTPRYLVIGTGKKITLECSQTMGHDKMYWYQQDPGMELHLIHYSYGVNSTEKGDLSSESTVSRIRTEHFPLTLESARPSHTSQYLCASSVYGQDNSPLHFGNGTRLTVT.

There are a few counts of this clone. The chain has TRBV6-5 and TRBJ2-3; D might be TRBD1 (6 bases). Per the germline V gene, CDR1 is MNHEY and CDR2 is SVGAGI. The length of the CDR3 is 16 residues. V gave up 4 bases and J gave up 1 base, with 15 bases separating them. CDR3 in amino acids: CASSFQGMGGTDTQYF. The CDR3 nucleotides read TGTGCCAGCAGTTTTCAGGGGATGGGGGGCACAGATACGCAGTATTTT.

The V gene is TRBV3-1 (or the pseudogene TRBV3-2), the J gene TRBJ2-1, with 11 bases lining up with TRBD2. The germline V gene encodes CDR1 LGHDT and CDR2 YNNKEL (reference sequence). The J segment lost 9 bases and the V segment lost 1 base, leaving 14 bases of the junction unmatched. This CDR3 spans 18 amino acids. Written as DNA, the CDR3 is TGTGCCAGCAGCCAAGCTAGCGGGAGGAACGGATTAATCGGTGAGCAGTTCTTC. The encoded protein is CASSQASGRNGLIGEQFF.

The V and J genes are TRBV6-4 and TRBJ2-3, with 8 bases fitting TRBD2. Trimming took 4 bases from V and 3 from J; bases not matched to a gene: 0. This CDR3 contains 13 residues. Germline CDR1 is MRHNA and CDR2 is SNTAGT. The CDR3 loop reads CASSASGTDTQYF. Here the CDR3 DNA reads TGTGCCAGCAGTGCTAGCGGGACAGATACGCAGTATTTT.

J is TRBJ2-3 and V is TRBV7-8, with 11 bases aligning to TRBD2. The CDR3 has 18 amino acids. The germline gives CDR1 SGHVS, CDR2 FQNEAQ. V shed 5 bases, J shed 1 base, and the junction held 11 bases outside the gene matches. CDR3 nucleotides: TGTGCCAGCAGCCCCACTAGCGGGAGAGGTGGCGGCACAGATACGCAGTATTTT. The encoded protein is CASSPTSGRGGGTDTQYF. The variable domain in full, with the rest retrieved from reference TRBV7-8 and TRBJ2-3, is GAGVSQSPRYKVAKRGQDVALRCDPISGHVSLFWYQQALGQGPEFLTYFQNEAQLDKSGLPSDRFFAERPEGSVSTLKIQRTQQEDSAVYLCASSPTSGRGGGTDTQYFGPGTRLTVL.

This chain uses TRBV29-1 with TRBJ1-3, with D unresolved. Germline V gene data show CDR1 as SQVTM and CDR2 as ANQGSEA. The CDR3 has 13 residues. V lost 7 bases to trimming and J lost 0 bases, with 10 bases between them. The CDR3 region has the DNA TGCAGCGCGATCGGTCTCTCTGGAAACACCATATATTTT. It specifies CSAIGLSGNTIYF.

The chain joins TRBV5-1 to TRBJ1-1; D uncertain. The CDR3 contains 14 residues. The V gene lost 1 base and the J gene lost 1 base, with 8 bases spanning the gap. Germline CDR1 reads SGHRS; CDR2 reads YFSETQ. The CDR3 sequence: CASSLREANTEAFF. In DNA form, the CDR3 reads TGCGCCAGCAGCTTGAGGGAGGCGAACACTGAAGCTTTCTTT.

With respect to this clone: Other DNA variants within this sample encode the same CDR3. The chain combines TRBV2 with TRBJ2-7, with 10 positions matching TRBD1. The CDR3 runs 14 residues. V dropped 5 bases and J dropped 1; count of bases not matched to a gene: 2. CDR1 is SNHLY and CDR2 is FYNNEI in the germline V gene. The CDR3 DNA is TGTGCCAGCAGTCGGGACAGGGGTTCCTACGAGCAGTACTTC. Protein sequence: CASSRDRGSYEQYF.

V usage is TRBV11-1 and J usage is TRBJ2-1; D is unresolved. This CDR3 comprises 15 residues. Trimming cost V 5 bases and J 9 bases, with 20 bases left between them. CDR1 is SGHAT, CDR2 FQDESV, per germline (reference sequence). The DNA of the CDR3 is TGTGCCAGCAGCGGAGAGGTTCTCTGGACCGGTGAGCAGTTCTTC. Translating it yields CASSGEVLWTGEQFF. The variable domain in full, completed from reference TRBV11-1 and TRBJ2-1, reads EAEVAQSPRYKITEKSQAVAFWCDPISGHATLYWYRQILGQGPELLVQFQDESVVDDSQLPKDRFSAERLKGVDSTLKIQPAELGDSAMYLCASSGEVLWTGEQFFGPGTRLTVL.

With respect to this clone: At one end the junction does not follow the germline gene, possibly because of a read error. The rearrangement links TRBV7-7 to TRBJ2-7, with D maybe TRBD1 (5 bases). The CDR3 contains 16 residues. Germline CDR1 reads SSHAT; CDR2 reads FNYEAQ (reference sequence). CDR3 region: CASSLLLFCDSYEQYF. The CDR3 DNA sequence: TGTGCTAGCAGCTTACTCCTGTTTTGCGACAGCTACGAGCAGTACTTC. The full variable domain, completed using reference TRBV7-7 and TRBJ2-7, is GAGVSQSPRYKVTKRGQDVTLRCDPISSHATLYWYQQALGQGPEFLTYFNYEAQPDKSGLPSDRFSAERPEGSISTLTIQRTEQRDSAMYRCASSLLLFCDSYEQYFGPGTRLTVT.

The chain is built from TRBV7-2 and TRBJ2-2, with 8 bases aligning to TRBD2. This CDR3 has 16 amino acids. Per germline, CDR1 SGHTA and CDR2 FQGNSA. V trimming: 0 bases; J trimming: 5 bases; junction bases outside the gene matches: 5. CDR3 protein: CASSLAWGTSTGELFF. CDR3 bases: TGTGCCAGCAGCTTAGCGTGGGGGACTAGTACCGGGGAGCTGTTTTTT.

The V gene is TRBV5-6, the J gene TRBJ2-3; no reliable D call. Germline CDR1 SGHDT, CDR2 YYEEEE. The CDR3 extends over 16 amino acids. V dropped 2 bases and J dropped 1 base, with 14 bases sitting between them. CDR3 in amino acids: CASSFRGGWGTDTQYF. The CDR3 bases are TGTGCCAGCAGCTTCCGCGGTGGATGGGGCACAGATACGCAGTATTTT. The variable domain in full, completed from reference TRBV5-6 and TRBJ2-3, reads DAGVTQSPTHLIKTRGQQVTLRCSPKSGHDTVSWYQQALGQGPQFIFQYYEEEERQRGNFPDRFSGHQFPNYSSELNVNALLLGDSALYLCASSFRGGWGTDTQYFGPGTRLTVL.

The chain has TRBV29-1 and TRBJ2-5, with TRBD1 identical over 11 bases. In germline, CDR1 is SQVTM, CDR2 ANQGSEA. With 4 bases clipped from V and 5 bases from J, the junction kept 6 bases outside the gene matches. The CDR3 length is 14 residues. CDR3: CSVVRTGGGETQYF. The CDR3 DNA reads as TGCAGCGTTGTACGGACAGGGGGCGGGGAGACCCAGTACTTC.